One and the same sample provided the 23 T cell receptor beta chains below, sequenced in a study of T cells in Graves' hyperthyroidism and ophthalmopathy (dated by TCRdb to between 2018 and 2021). Libraries were built with multiplex PCR. These reads were obtained on an Illumina HiSeq 2000. Amplification of TCR beta CDR3 regions was carried out from RNA transcripts. The first round of RT-PCR for the TCR CDR3 was performed with the HTBI primer set and the Qiagen OneStep RT-PCR kit. TCRdb trimmed the raw reads at Q25, called clones with MiXCR and kept productive beta chains. When rows share a CDR3 protein, they turn into one entry using the most common DNA and genes. The sample includes hundreds of thousands of distinct CDR3 sequences, with roughly 15% observed a single time. Roughly a tenth of the sample is held by the ten biggest clonotypes. Sequenced sample: blood. The receptors originated from a woman aged 18-29 years with Graves' hyperthyroidism.

This clonotype has a count of ten or more. The rearrangement joins TRBV12-3 or TRBV12-4 to TRBJ1-1; D is undetermined. Trimming shortened V by 7 bases and J by 3 bases, and 12 bases separated the two germline ends. CDR3 length: 13 amino acids. Here the CDR3 reads CASNIAGDTEAFF. Here the CDR3 DNA reads TGTGCCAGCAACATCGCGGGCGACACTGAAGCTTTCTTT.

Many counts were recorded for this clonotype. This CDR3 reads CASSTNGGHQPQHF. The CDR3 nucleotides are TGTGCCAGCTCGACTAACGGAGGGCATCAGCCCCAGCATTTT. V and J are TRBV18 and TRBJ1-5; D remains ambiguous. CDR1 is KGHSH, CDR2 LQKENI, per germline. Trimming removed 6 bases from V and 5 bases from J, with 14 bases in between. CDR3 length equals 14 residues.

This clonotype occurred many times. This chain uses TRBV28 with TRBJ2-7; 7 nucleotides align to TRBD2. The ends lost 6 bases at V and 3 bases at J; junction bases unmatched: 5. Germline assignment: CDR1 MDHEN and CDR2 SYDVKM. The CDR3 sequence is 13 residues long. The CDR3, as DNA: TGTGCCAGCAGGACGGGAGGAGTCTACGAGCAGTACTTC. Translated: CASRTGGVYEQYF.

As to this clonotype: This may arise from a read error, as a much more abundant clone is one base away. This sequence joins TRBV18 and TRBJ2-7; D gene ambiguous. The assigned J gene may be wrong: the sequence end matches TRBJ2-1 better. Germline V CDR1 and CDR2: KGHSH, LQKENI. The CDR3 contains 14 residues. CDR3 DNA: TGTGCCAGCTCACCTGAAGGAAGCTCCTACGAGCAGTTCTTC. It translates to CASSPEGSSYEQFF.

This clonotype was seen ten or more times. The V gene is TRBV3-1, the J gene TRBJ1-5; 8 bases are shared with TRBD1. After removal of 4 bases from V and 3 bases from J, the junction contained 5 bases not matched to a gene. Germline V gene sequence: CDR1 LGHDT, CDR2 YNNKEL (reference sequence). The CDR3 has 15 residues. CDR3 sequence: CASSPTDRVNQPQHF. CDR3 bases: TGTGCCAGCAGCCCGACGGACAGGGTCAATCAGCCCCAGCATTTT.

The chain's CDR3 is CAIGSRSSSYNEQFF. Written as DNA, the CDR3 is TGTGCCATCGGCAGTCGCAGCAGCTCCTACAATGAGCAGTTCTTC. The chain combines TRBV10-3 with TRBJ2-1; D remains unclear. The CDR3 extends over 15 amino acids. V lost 8 bases to trimming and J lost 0 bases, with 14 bases between them. Germline V lookup: CDR1 ENHRY, CDR2 SYGVKD.

At least ten counts were recorded for this clonotype. The genes are TRBV20-1 and TRBJ1-5; 7 bases align to TRBD1. With V trimmed by 6 bases and J by 7 bases, 12 bases remained unmatched. The CDR3 loop spans 14 amino acids. CDR1 is DFQATT, CDR2 SNEGSKA, per germline (reference sequence). For the CDR3, the DNA is TGCAGTGCCGAACTCCCAGGGGGTAGGCAGCCCCAGCATTTT. It translates to CSAELPGGRQPQHF.

The chain uses TRBV10-3 and TRBJ2-7, with D perhaps TRBD1 (6 bases). CDR3 size: 15 residues. Trimming pared 4 bases from V and 2 bases from J, leaving 15 bases between. In germline, CDR1 is ENHRY, CDR2 SYGVKD. CDR3 DNA sequence: TGTGCCATCAGTGGACGGGACACAGAGACCTACGAGCAGTACTTC. This sequence encodes CAISGRDTETYEQYF.

This clonotype was seen many times. The chain carries TRBV28 and TRBJ1-2; no reliable D call. The germline V and J ends were trimmed by 3 bases and 0 bases, with 11 bases remaining between them. This CDR3 contains 15 residues. Germline CDR1 reads MDHEN; CDR2 reads SYDVKM. CDR3 nucleotides: TGTGCCAGCAGTTTCACGACGGAAGCTAACTATGGCTACACCTTC. Its protein product is CASSFTTEANYGYTF.

The chain couples TRBV12-3 or TRBV12-4 to TRBJ1-3; D is unclear. The CDR3 has 13 amino acids. Between the trimmed V and J ends, which lost 8 bases and 1 base, there was a span of 9 bases. For the CDR3, the DNA is TGTGCCAGCGAACAGCTATCTGGAAACACCATATATTTT. Translated: CASEQLSGNTIYF.

This clonotype has at least ten counts. The chain carries TRBV6-2 or TRBV6-3 and TRBJ2-7; 10 nucleotides line up with TRBD2. V trimming: 11 bases; J trimming: 2 bases; junction bases outside the gene matches: 9. The CDR3 is 14 amino acids. Germline CDR1 reads MNHEY; CDR2 reads SVGEGT. CDR3 loop: CAAVPSGRPYEQYF. For the CDR3, the DNA is TGTGCCGCGGTCCCTAGCGGGAGACCCTACGAGCAGTACTTC.

V usage is TRBV20-1 and J usage is TRBJ2-3; 7 nucleotides agree with TRBD2. This CDR3 region has 14 residues. Germline V gives CDR1 DFQATT, CDR2 SNEGSKA (reference sequence). V shed 2 bases and J 7 bases; nucleotides not matched to a gene: 9. CDR3 coding DNA: TGCAGTGCTAGACCCTCCGGGACTACCAATACGCAGTATTTT. The encoded protein is CSARPSGTTNTQYF.

This chain links TRBV2 with TRBJ2-2; a possible D gene is TRBD1 (5 bases). The CDR3 has 14 residues. Germline loops: CDR1 SNHLY, CDR2 FYNNEI. V lost 5 bases, J lost 4 bases, and 11 bases lay in between. The CDR3 DNA sequence: TGTGCCAGCAGTTCCCAGGGCGGCACCGGGGAGCTGTTTTTT. Translating gives CASSSQGGTGELFF.

This clonotype showed up many times. This rearrangement joins TRBV2 to TRBJ2-7, with D hard to call. CDR3 size: 11 residues. Germline V gene lookup returns CDR1 SNHLY and CDR2 FYNNEI. V lost 7 bases, J lost 6 bases, and 10 bases lay in between. CDR3 bases: TGTGCCAGCATAGACCCCAGCGAGCAGTACTTC. Its protein is CASIDPSEQYF. Full variable domain (rest looked up from reference TRBV2 and TRBJ2-7): EPEVTQTPSHQVTQMGQEVILRCVPISNHLYFYWYRQILGQKVEFLVSFYNNEISEKSEIFDDQFSVERPDGSNFTLKIRSTKLEDSAMYFCASIDPSEQYFGPGTRLTVT.

The rearrangement joins TRBV6-5 to TRBJ2-7, with 8 bases fitting TRBD2. The V gene's germline CDR1 is MNHEY and CDR2 SVGAGI. With V trimmed by 2 bases and J by 4 bases, 7 bases remained unmatched. This CDR3 is 15 amino acids long. CDR3 DNA: TGTGCCAGCAGTTACGCGGGGGGCCTTGGGTACGAGCAGTACTTC. Its translation: CASSYAGGLGYEQYF.

The chain recombines TRBV7-9 with TRBJ2-5; 7 bases fit TRBD1. The CDR3 loop spans 15 amino acids. With V trimmed by 1 base and J by 3 bases, 5 bases remained unmatched. The V gene's germline CDR1 is SEHNR and CDR2 FQNEAQ (reference sequence). The CDR3 loop is CASSLVVTGKETQYF. The CDR3, as DNA: TGTGCCAGCAGCTTAGTCGTGACAGGGAAAGAGACCCAGTACTTC.

This clonotype was seen once. A much larger clone differs from this one at a single base, so this may be a read error. J is TRBJ2-7 and V is TRBV6-1; D is unresolved. The CDR3 length is 14 residues. CDR1 and CDR2 (germline): MNHNS, SASEGT. In DNA, the CDR3 is TGTGCCAGCAGCCCCCCGGAGACGGGTGACGAGCAGCACTTC. Translation gives CASSPPETGDEQHF.

This clonotype came up many times. This rearrangement joins TRBV7-6 to TRBJ2-3; 8 bases fit TRBD1. CDR3 size: 16 residues. Looked up from germline, CDR1 is SGHVS and CDR2 is FNYEAQ. Losses at the gene ends were 5 bases for V and 6 bases for J; bases not matched to a gene: 13. CDR3 bases: TGTGCCAGCAGCCTGGGGGACAGGTCCCCTGTGGATACGCAGTATTTT. It yields the protein CASSLGDRSPVDTQYF.

V gene TRBV12-3 or TRBV12-4 combines with J gene TRBJ2-1, with D possibly matching TRBD1 (6 bases). CDR3 length: 12 amino acids. The V end was cut by 6 bases, the J end by 12 bases, with 15 bases between. The CDR3 reads CASSTRQVWQFF. CDR3 nucleotide sequence: TGTGCCAGCAGCACCCGACAGGTTTGGCAGTTCTTC.

This clonotype was recorded at least ten times. This chain's CDR3 is CSARVLQYYQETQYF. The CDR3 nucleotides read TGCAGTGCTAGAGTACTCCAATACTACCAAGAGACCCAGTACTTC. The rearrangement uses TRBV20-1 and TRBJ2-5; D gene unclear. V was cut by 1 base and J by 0 bases, with 12 bases left in between. The CDR3 is 15 residues long. Germline loops: CDR1 DFQATT, CDR2 SNEGSKA (reference sequence).

In its sample, this clonotype was seen many times. This sequence joins TRBV18 and TRBJ1-6; D remains unclear. Germline V gene data show CDR1 as KGHSH and CDR2 as LQKENI. CDR3 length equals 16 residues. V was clipped by 5 bases and J by 1 base, with 12 bases between them. CDR3 DNA: TGTGCCAGCTCATTATCCGCCGGGTCCTATAATTCACCCCTCCACTTT. It encodes CASSLSAGSYNSPLHF.

The table lists this clonotype with many counts. The chain employs TRBV20-1 and TRBJ1-4, with no clear D. Germline V gives CDR1 DFQATT, CDR2 SNEGSKA (reference sequence). Trimming took 3 bases from V and 5 from J, leaving 10 bases between them. CDR3 size: 13 residues. Here the CDR3 DNA reads TGCAGTGCTAGGGTGGGGATGAATGAAAAACTGTTTTTT. This encodes CSARVGMNEKLFF.

This clonotype was counted at least ten times. The chain joins TRBV28 to TRBJ1-2; a possible D gene is TRBD1 (6 bases). The CDR3 is made up of 15 amino acids. V was clipped by 5 bases and J by 0 bases, with 13 bases between them. The V gene's germline CDR1 is MDHEN and CDR2 SYDVKM. Here the CDR3 DNA reads TGTGCCAGCAGTGTACCGGGACAAACTAACTATGGCTACACCTTC. It codes for CASSVPGQTNYGYTF.